This record covers a single T cell receptor beta chain. As yet, its antigen is unknown. Per the germline V gene, CDR1 is LNHDA and CDR2 is SQIVND (reference sequence). This CDR3 has 13 amino acids. Trimming pared 6 bases from V and 3 bases from J, leaving 11 bases between. This entry comes from a study of cytomegalovirus exposure and HLA in healthy donors. Study-level background: From HLA-typed donors, an early data release held some 91 million unique TCRs. Membership in the Caucasian-associated ancestry cluster was found for 75% to 90% of 300 to 400 genotyped donors.

Findings and caveats of the study: A previous analysis found most TCR beta V segments productive roughly 90% or roughly 30% of the time.

The PCR had 60 Vbeta and 13 Jbeta primers. Profiled with immunoSEQ multiplex PCR; TCRdb holds only in-frame clones, not every one. The table lists 200,000 to 250,000 clones, 75% to 85% of them singletons. The sample was PBMCs. The chain joins TRBV19 to TRBJ1-2; D is uncertain. The source is a girl under 18 in good health and CMV-seronegative. CDR3 DNA sequence: TGTGCCAGTAGGAGAGTTGAGGACTATGGCTACACCTTC. This translates into CASRRVEDYGYTF.